The next 26 T cell receptor beta chains were all read from a single sample in a study of T-cell reconstitution after alpha-beta-depleted transplantation in children. A TCRbeta library incorporating unique molecular identifiers was prepared. One entry per CDR3 protein, called by TCRdb with MiXCR from the PCR reads. The sample carries about 980,000 distinct CDR3 sequences, about 29% recorded once. The input for sequencing was PBMCs, mostly from graft donor cells, taken 360 days after TCRalphabeta/CD19-depleted stem cell transplant. Source of these receptors: a boy under two years old who had a stem cell transplant for SCID, so the T cells may come from the graft donor.

The V call is TRBV5-5, the J call TRBJ2-3; 8 positions match TRBD1. From germline, CDR1 is SGHKS and CDR2 YYEKEE (reference sequence). V shed 4 bases, J shed 2 bases, and the junction held 9 bases outside the gene matches. CDR3 length: 16 amino acids. The CDR3 region is CASSHHRGQVTDTQYF. As DNA, the CDR3 is TGTGCCAGCAGCCACCACCGGGGACAGGTCACAGATACGCAGTATTTT.

V gene TRBV10-3 combines with J gene TRBJ2-7; 7 bases are a match to TRBD1. There are 15 residues in the CDR3. Germline trimming cut 6 bases from V and 1 base from J; bases unmatched to any gene: 9. Germline V gene data show CDR1 as ENHRY and CDR2 as SYGVKD. CDR3 region: CAISFRQGSSYEQYF. In nucleotides, the CDR3 is TGTGCCATCAGCTTCAGACAGGGATCATCCTACGAGCAGTACTTC.

This clonotype is a singleton in its sample. CDR3 in DNA: TGTGCCAGCATGGCGGACAGGGAGCGACTTAACTATGGCTACACCTTC. Translating gives CASMADRERLNYGYTF. The J gene is TRBJ1-2, the V gene TRBV12-3 or TRBV12-4; TRBD1 matches at 8 bases. With 7 bases clipped from V and 1 base from J, the junction kept 11 bases outside the gene matches. The CDR3 is made up of 16 amino acids.

This clonotype was counted many times. V gene TRBV5-5 combines with J gene TRBJ2-2, with D unclear. Germline V lookup: CDR1 SGHKS, CDR2 YYEKEE (reference sequence). Trimming removed 2 bases from V and 5 bases from J, with 7 bases in between. The CDR3 consists of 13 residues. CDR3 nucleotide sequence: TGTGCCAGCAGCTTTGGGCCAACCGGGGAGCTGTTTTTT. This sequence encodes CASSFGPTGELFF.

This clonotype was seen ten or more times. This chain uses TRBV29-1 with TRBJ1-1; D is possibly TRBD1 (6 bases). CDR1 is SQVTM, CDR2 ANQGSEA, per germline. V lost 7 bases and J 1 base, leaving 10 bases between the germline ends. The CDR3 covers 12 residues. CDR3 region: CSARGTNTEAFF. In DNA, the CDR3 is TGCAGCGCCAGGGGTACGAACACTGAAGCTTTCTTT.

This clonotype has just a few counts. One junction end disagrees with the germline gene, perhaps due to a read error. The chain couples TRBV10-2 to TRBJ2-2; TRBD2 matches 13 bases. The germline CDR1 and CDR2 sequences are WSHSY and SAAADI. The CDR3 is made up of 14 amino acids. This CDR3 is CASKTSGGTGEMFF. The CDR3 DNA is TGCGCCAGTAAGACTAGCGGGGGGACCGGGGAGATGTTTTTT.

This clonotype was seen at least ten times. The chain is built from TRBV28 and TRBJ2-7; D gene ambiguous. Germline-derived CDR1 and CDR2 are MDHEN and SYDVKM. The V gene lost 6 bases and the J gene lost 3 bases, with 12 bases spanning the gap. CDR3 length: 13 amino acids. The CDR3 reads CASSQGRIYEQYF. In DNA form, the CDR3 reads TGTGCCAGCAGCCAAGGACGCATCTACGAGCAGTACTTC.

The chain uses TRBV28 and TRBJ2-3; 7 bases line up with TRBD1. Germline values: CDR1 MDHEN, CDR2 SYDVKM. The CDR3 covers 14 residues. Trimming took 6 bases from V and 4 from J; bases not matched to a gene: 7. This chain's CDR3 is CASSRDREADTQYF. In DNA form, the CDR3 reads TGTGCCAGCAGCCGGGACAGAGAGGCAGATACGCAGTATTTT.

The chain employs TRBV12-3 or TRBV12-4 and TRBJ1-2, with 8 positions matching TRBD1. CDR3 size: 15 residues. V lost 2 bases, J lost 8 bases, and 10 bases stayed unmatched. DNA of the CDR3: TGTGCCAGCAGTTTACGGCCATCAGGGGGCCTAGGCTACACCTTC. It encodes CASSLRPSGGLGYTF.

The CDR3 DNA follows: TGTGCCAGCAGCACGGCCGGGCTCCGAGGGGAGACCCAGTACTTC. Translation gives CASSTAGLRGETQYF. The V gene is TRBV9, the J gene TRBJ2-5; D possibly corresponds to TRBD2 (5 bases). Trimming removed 4 bases at V and 5 bases at J, with 18 bases between. Germline V gives CDR1 SGDLS, CDR2 YYNGEE. There are 15 residues in the CDR3.

The V gene is TRBV7-9, the J gene TRBJ1-1; D perhaps matches TRBD1 (5 bases). Germline V gene sequence: CDR1 SEHNR, CDR2 FQNEAQ (reference sequence). Deletions cut 2 bases from V and 5 bases from J, with 9 bases between. The CDR3 is made up of 13 amino acids. Written as DNA, the CDR3 is TGTGCCAGCAGCTTACAGGGATGGACTGAAGCTTTCTTT. Protein sequence: CASSLQGWTEAFF.

The J gene is TRBJ2-7, the V gene TRBV7-2, with a tentative D call TRBD1 (6 bases). Germline CDR1 reads SGHTA; CDR2 reads FQGNSA. Trimming removed 5 bases from V and 0 bases from J, with 17 bases in between. CDR3 size: 16 residues. In nucleotides, the CDR3 is TGTGCCAGCAGCCCTTACAGGGAATCTAGCTCCTACGAGCAGTACTTC. Protein sequence: CASSPYRESSSYEQYF.

The chain uses TRBV5-1 and TRBJ1-1, with a weak D call TRBD1 (5 bases). Germline-derived CDR1 and CDR2 are SGHRS and YFSETQ. The V gene lost 3 bases and the J gene lost 4 bases, with 13 bases spanning the gap. The CDR3 is made up of 14 amino acids. As DNA, the CDR3 is TGCGCCAGCAGCTCCAGGGTCGGGGGCACTGAAGCTTTCTTT. Amino acid sequence: CASSSRVGGTEAFF.

This clonotype was observed a handful of times. The chain couples TRBV15 to TRBJ2-7; weak D call: TRBD2 (6 bases). The germline V and J ends were trimmed by 0 bases and 4 bases, with 10 bases remaining between them. Per germline, CDR1 LNHNV and CDR2 YYDKDF (reference sequence). The CDR3 extends over 14 amino acids. CDR3 loop: CATSRDRGTYEQYF. In nucleotides, the CDR3 is TGTGCCACCAGCAGAGATCGCGGGACTTACGAGCAGTACTTC.

DNA of the CDR3: TGTGCCATCAGTGAGTCGATCGTTGGCGCGTGGCAGCCTGAAAAACTGTTTTTT. Translation gives CAISESIVGAWQPEKLFF. The V and J genes are TRBV10-3 and TRBJ1-4; D gene uncertain. The V gene's germline CDR1 is ENHRY and CDR2 SYGVKD. There are 18 residues in the CDR3. Trimming took 0 bases from V and 7 from J, leaving 21 bases between them.

This clonotype came up many times. The CDR3 sequence is CASSLAQSGGGNEQFF. The CDR3 nucleotides read TGCGCCAGCAGCTTGGCCCAGAGCGGGGGAGGGAATGAGCAGTTCTTC. This sequence joins TRBV5-1 and TRBJ2-1, with 8 bases identical to TRBD2. V shed 0 bases and J 7 bases; nucleotides not matched to a gene: 9. Per the germline V gene, CDR1 is SGHRS and CDR2 is YFSETQ. CDR3 length: 16 amino acids.

There are a few counts of this clonotype. DNA of the CDR3: TGTGCCAGCGGGGGTATCCCCCAAGATACGCAGTATTTT. Protein sequence: CASGGIPQDTQYF. The chain employs TRBV12-3 or TRBV12-4 and TRBJ2-3; D possibly matches TRBD1 or TRBD2 (5 bases each). This CDR3 has 13 amino acids. Trimming shortened V by 8 bases and J by 5 bases, and 14 bases separated the two germline ends.

This clonotype has more than one count but fewer than ten. The chain is built from TRBV5-1 and TRBJ2-7; TRBD2 aligns across 8 bases. The CDR3 loop spans 14 amino acids. With 4 bases clipped from V and 5 bases from J, the junction kept 8 bases outside the gene matches. CDR1 SGHRS and CDR2 YFSETQ come from the germline V gene. Written as DNA, the CDR3 is TGCGCCAGCAGCCCGAGCGGGGGCGGGAACGAGCAGTACTTC. Translating it yields CASSPSGGGNEQYF.

This clonotype has a handful of counts. The chain joins TRBV11-2 to TRBJ2-3, with 8 bases identical to TRBD2. CDR1 and CDR2 (germline): SGHAT, FQNNGV. The CDR3 has 17 amino acids. V lost 0 bases, J lost 8 bases, and 13 bases stayed unmatched. The CDR3 is CASSLDPKRGRGVTQYF. The DNA for the CDR3 is TGTGCCAGCAGCTTAGATCCTAAGCGGGGGAGAGGAGTTACGCAGTATTTT.

The chain is built from TRBV2 and TRBJ1-1; 7 bases are a match to TRBD1. CDR3 length equals 14 residues. Germline lookup yields CDR1 SNHLY and CDR2 FYNNEI. V trimming: 4 bases; J trimming: 4 bases; junction bases outside the gene matches: 6. The DNA of the CDR3 is TGTGCCAGCAGTGCCCGCGAGGGGGCCACTGAAGCTTTCTTT. Residues: CASSAREGATEAFF.

This clonotype was found a few times. The CDR3 coding sequence is TGTGCCAGCAGTCCAGGACGAGTAGTCACAGATACGCAGTATTTT. This translates into CASSPGRVVTDTQYF. V is TRBV28 and J is TRBJ2-3; D is ambiguous. With 5 bases removed from V and 2 bases from J, the gap between germline ends came to 14 bases. Germline loops: CDR1 MDHEN, CDR2 SYDVKM. There are 15 residues in the CDR3.

A few counts support this clonotype. V and J are TRBV5-1 and TRBJ2-7; 7 bases align to TRBD1. Germline CDR1 SGHRS, CDR2 YFSETQ. V gave up 3 bases and J gave up 5 bases; unmatched junction bases: 11. This CDR3 spans 15 amino acids. DNA for the CDR3: TGCGCCAGCAGCTCCGGGACAGCCCCCGGGGACGAGCAGTACTTC. Translating it yields CASSSGTAPGDEQYF.

A remark on this clonotype: This is likely a read error, given that the CDR3 carries no conserved phenylalanine or tryptophan at its end. It is unclear where the CDR3 begins or ends on the DNA, so no DNA is shown, and the CDR3 is as TCRdb lists it. The genes are TRBV7-9 and TRBJ1-1. The germline V gene has CDR1 SEHNR and CDR2 FQNEAQ (reference sequence). The CDR3 is 10 amino acids long, termini counted. The chain's CDR3 is CASSSQLTLI.

In this sample, this clonotype turned up a few times. The rearrangement uses TRBV5-1 and TRBJ2-7, with D possibly TRBD1 on 6 matching bases. V lost 2 bases and J lost 6, with 12 bases in between. The V gene's germline CDR1 is SGHRS and CDR2 YFSETQ. The CDR3 runs to 13 residues. The CDR3 is CASSFNRVGEQYF. The CDR3, as DNA: TGCGCCAGCAGCTTTAACAGGGTCGGCGAGCAGTACTTC.

V is TRBV12-3 or TRBV12-4 and J is TRBJ1-1; 7 bases are shared with TRBD1. V lost 6 bases and J lost 3; bases outside the gene matches: 13. CDR3 length: 16 residues. CDR3 coding DNA: TGTGCCAGCAGCCCCCGACAGGGAGGGGCTTACACTGAAGCTTTCTTT. Residues: CASSPRQGGAYTEAFF.

This chain links TRBV12-3 or TRBV12-4 with TRBJ1-2; 7 nucleotides line up with TRBD1. V shed 6 bases, J shed 5 bases, and the junction held 15 bases outside the gene matches. This CDR3 has 16 amino acids. The CDR3 bases are TGTGCCAGCAGCCGAGGGACAGCGCTAACGGGATATGGCTACACCTTC. This codes for CASSRGTALTGYGYTF.